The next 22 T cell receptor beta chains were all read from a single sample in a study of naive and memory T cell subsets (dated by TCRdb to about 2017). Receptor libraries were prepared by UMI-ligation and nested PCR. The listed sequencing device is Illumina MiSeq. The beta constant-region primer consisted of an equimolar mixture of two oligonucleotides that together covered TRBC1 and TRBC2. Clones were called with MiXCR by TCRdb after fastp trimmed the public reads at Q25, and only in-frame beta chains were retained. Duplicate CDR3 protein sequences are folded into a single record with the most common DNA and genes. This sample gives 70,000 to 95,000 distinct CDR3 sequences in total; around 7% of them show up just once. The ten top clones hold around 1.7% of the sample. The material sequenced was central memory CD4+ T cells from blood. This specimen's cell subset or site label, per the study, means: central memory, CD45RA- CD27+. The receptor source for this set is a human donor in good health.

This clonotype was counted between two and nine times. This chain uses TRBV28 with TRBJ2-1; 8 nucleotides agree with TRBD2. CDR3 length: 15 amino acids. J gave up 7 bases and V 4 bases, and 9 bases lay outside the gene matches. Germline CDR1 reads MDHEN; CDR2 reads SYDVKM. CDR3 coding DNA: TGTGCCAGCAGTTATAGCGGGGCCCAGGGGAATGAGCAGTTCTTC. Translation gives CASSYSGAQGNEQFF.

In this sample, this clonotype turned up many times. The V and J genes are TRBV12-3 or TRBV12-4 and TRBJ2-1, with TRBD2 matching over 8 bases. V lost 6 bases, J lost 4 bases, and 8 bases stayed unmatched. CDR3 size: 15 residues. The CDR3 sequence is CASRPSGPLYNEQFF. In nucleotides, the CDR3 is TGTGCCAGCAGACCTAGCGGGCCCCTATACAATGAGCAGTTCTTC.

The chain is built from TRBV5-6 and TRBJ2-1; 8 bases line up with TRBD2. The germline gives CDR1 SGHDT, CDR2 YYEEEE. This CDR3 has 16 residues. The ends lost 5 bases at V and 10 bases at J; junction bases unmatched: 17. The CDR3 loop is CASRVLSGIKSTEQFF. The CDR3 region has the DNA TGTGCCAGCAGGGTCCTTAGCGGGATTAAGAGCACGGAGCAGTTCTTC.

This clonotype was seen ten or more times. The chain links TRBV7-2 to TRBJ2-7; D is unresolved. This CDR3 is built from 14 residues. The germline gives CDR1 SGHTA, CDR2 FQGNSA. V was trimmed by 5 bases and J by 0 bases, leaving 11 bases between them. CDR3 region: CASSHDTSSYEQYF. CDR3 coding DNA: TGTGCCAGCAGCCACGACACAAGCTCCTACGAGCAGTACTTC.

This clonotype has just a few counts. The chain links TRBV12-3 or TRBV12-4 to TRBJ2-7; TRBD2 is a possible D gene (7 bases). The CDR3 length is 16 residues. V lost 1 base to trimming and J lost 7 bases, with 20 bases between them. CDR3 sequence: CASSLEGGGRLGEQYF. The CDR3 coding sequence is TGTGCCAGCAGTTTAGAAGGGGGAGGGCGTTTGGGAGAGCAGTACTTC.

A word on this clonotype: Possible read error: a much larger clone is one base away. This CDR3 is CSSSQGIRNTEAFF. The CDR3 DNA reads TGTTCCAGCAGCCAAGGGATACGGAACACTGAAGCTTTCTTT. The chain uses TRBV3-1 and TRBJ1-1, with D unclear. There are 14 residues in the CDR3. Germline CDR1 is LGHDT and CDR2 is YNNKEL (reference sequence).

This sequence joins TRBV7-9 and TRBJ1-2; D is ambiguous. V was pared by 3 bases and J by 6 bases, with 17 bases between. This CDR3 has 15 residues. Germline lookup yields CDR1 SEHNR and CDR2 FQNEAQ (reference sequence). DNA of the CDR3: TGTGCCAGCAGCTTTCAAGCGGGAGTCCACGATGGCTACACCTTC. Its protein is CASSFQAGVHDGYTF. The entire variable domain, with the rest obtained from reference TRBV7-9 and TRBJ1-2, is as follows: DTGVSQNPRHKITKRGQNVTFRCDPISEHNRLYWYRQTLGQGPEFLTYFQNEAQLEKSRLLSDRFSAERPKGSFSTLEIQRTEQGDSAMYLCASSFQAGVHDGYTFGSGTRLTVV.

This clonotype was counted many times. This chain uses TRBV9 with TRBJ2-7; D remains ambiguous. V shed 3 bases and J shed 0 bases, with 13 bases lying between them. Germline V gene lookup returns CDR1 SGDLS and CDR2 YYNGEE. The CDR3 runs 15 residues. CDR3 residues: CASSGGITSSYEQYF. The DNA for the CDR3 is TGTGCCAGCAGCGGAGGAATCACCAGCTCCTACGAGCAGTACTTC.

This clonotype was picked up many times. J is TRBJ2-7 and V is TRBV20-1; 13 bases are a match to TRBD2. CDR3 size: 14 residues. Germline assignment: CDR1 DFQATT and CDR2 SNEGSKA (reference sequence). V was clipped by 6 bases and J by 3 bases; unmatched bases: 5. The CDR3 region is CSARLAGGNYEQYF. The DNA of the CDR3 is TGCAGTGCAAGACTAGCGGGAGGTAACTACGAGCAGTACTTC.

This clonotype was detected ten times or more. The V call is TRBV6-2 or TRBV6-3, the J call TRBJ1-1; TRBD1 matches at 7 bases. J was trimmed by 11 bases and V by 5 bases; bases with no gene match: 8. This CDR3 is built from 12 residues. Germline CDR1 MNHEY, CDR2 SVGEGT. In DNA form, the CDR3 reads TGTGCCAGCAGTGAACAGGGGAACACGGCTTTCTTT. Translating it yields CASSEQGNTAFF.

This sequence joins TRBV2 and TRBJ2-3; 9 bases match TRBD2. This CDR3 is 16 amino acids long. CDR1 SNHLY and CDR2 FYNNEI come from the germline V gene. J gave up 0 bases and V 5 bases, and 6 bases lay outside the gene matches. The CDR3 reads CASSPRRGGSTDTQYF. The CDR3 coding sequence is TGTGCCAGCAGTCCCCGGCGGGGGGGGAGCACAGATACGCAGTATTTT.

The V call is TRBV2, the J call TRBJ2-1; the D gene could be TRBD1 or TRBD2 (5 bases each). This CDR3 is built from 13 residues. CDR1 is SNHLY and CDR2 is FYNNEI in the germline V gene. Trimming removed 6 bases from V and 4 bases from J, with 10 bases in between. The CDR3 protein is CASRLGEYNEQFF. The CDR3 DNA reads TGTGCCAGCAGGCTGGGGGAATACAATGAGCAGTTCTTC.

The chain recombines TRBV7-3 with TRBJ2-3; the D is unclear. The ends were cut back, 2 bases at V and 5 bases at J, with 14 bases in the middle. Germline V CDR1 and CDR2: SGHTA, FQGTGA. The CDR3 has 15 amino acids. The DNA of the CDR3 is TGTGCCAGCAGCTTAGGTAACTTGGACCGAGATACGCAGTATTTT. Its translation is CASSLGNLDRDTQYF.

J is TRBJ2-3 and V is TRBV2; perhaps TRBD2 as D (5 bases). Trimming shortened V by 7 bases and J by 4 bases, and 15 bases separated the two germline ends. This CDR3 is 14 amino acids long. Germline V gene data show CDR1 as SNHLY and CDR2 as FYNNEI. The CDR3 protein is CASTPWLASDTQYF. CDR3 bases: TGTGCCAGCACTCCTTGGCTAGCCTCAGATACGCAGTATTTT.

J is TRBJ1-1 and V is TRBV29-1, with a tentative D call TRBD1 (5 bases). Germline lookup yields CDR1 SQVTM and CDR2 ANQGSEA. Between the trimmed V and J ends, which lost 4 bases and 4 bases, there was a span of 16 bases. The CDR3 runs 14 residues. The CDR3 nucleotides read TGCAGCGTTGTACAGGCCCTGATCAGCACTGAAGCTTTCTTT. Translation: CSVVQALISTEAFF.

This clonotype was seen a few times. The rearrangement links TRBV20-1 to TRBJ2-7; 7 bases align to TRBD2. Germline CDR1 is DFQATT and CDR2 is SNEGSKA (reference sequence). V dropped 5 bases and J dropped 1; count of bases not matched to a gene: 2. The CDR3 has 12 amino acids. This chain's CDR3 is CSAQRGSYEQYF. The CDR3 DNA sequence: TGCAGTGCTCAGCGGGGTTCCTACGAGCAGTACTTC.

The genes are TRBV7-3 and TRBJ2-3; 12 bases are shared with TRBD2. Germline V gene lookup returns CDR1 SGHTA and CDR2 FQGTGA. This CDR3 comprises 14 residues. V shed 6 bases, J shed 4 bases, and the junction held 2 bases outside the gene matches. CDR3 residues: CASRLAGGSDTQYF. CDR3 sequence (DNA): TGTGCCAGCAGACTAGCGGGGGGTTCAGATACGCAGTATTTT.

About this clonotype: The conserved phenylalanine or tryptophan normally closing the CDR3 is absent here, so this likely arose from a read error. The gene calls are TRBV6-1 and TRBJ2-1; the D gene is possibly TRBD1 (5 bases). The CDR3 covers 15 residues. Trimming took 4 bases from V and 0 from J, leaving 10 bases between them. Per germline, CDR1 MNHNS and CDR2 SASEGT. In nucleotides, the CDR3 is TGTGCCAGCAGTGCGACCGACAGCTCCTACAATGAGCAGTTCTCC. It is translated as CASSATDSSYNEQFS.

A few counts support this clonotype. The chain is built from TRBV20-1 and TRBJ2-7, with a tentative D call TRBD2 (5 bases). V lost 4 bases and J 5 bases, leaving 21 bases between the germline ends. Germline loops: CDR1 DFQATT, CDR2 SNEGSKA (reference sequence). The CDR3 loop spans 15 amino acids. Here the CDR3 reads CSATPGSRGFHEQYF. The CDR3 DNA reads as TGCAGTGCTACCCCGGGGTCAAGAGGGTTCCACGAGCAGTACTTC.

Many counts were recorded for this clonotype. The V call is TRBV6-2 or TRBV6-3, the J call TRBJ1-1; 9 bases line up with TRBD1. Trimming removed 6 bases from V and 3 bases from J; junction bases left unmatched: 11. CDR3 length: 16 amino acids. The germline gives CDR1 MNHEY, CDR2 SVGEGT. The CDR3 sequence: CASRDRGRFLDTEAFF. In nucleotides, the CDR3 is TGTGCCAGCAGGGACAGGGGAAGGTTTCTGGACACTGAAGCTTTCTTT.

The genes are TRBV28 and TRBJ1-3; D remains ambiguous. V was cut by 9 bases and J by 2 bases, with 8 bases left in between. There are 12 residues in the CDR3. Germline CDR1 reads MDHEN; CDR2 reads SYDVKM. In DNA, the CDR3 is TGTGCCAGTCGTTACCCTGGAAACACCATATATTTT. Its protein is CASRYPGNTIYF.

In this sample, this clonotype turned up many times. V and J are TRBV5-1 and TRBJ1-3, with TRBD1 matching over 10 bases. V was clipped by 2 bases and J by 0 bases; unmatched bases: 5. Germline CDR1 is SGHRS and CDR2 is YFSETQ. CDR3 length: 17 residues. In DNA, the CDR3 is TGCGCCAGCAGCTTCCGGGACAGGGGAAGCTCTGGAAACACCATATATTTT. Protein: CASSFRDRGSSGNTIYF.